The present T cell receptor (beta chain) was sequenced within a study of blood T cell repertoires in COVID-19. Study-level background: Samples of COVID-19 (acute and convalescent) were obtained from the United States, Italy and Spain.

After removal of 8 bases from V and 2 bases from J, the junction contained 10 bases not matched to a gene. Germline V gene sequence: CDR1 LNHDA, CDR2 SQIVND (reference sequence). The CDR3 is 16 residues long. Clones were sequenced by immunoSEQ multiplex PCR, and TCRdb holds only the in-frame ones, with some missing. Of 200,000 to 250,000 clones listed, 80% to 90% were seen once; the top ten hold about 2%. The source is a man aged 30 to 45 who had recovered from COVID-19. V is TRBV19 and J is TRBJ2-7; 12 bases align to TRBD1. The sample consisted of peripheral blood. Here the CDR3 DNA reads TGTGCCAGTGCCCGAAACCGGGACAGGGGGCCCTACGAGCAGTACTTC. Residues: CASARNRDRGPYEQYF.